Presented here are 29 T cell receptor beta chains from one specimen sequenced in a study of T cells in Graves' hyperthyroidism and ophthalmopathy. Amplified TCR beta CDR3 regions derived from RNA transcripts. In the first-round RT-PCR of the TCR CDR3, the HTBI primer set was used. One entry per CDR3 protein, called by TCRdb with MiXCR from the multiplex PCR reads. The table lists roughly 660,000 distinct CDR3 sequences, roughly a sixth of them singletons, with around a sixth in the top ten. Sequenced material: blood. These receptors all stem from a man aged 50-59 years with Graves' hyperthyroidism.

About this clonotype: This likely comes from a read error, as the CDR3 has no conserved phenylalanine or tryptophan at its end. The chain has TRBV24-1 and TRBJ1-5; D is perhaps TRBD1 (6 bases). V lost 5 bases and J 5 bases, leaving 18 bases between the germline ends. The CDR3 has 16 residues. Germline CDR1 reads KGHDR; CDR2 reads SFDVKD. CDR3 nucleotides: TGTGCCACCAGTGGACCTACGACAGGAACCTATCAGCCCCAGCATGTT. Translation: CATSGPTTGTYQPQHV.

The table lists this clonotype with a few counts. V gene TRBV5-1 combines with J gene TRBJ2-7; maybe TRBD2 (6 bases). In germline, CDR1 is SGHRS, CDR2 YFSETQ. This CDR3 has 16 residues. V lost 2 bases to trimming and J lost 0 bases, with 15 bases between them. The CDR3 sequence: CASSLRLARVSYEQYF. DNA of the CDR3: TGCGCCAGCAGCTTAAGGCTAGCGAGGGTCTCCTACGAGCAGTACTTC.

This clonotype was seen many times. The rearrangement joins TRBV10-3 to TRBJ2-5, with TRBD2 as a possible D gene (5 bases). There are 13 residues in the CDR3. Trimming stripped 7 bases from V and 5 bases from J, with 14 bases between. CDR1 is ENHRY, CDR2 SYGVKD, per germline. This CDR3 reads CAITNGRSETQYF. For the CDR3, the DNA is TGTGCCATCACTAATGGGAGATCGGAGACCCAGTACTTC.

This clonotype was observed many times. In nucleotides, the CDR3 is TGTGCCAGCAGTCCCTTAGCGGGGCTCACAGATACGCAGTATTTT. Translating it yields CASSPLAGLTDTQYF. The V and J genes are TRBV27 and TRBJ2-3; 8 bases agree with TRBD2. There are 15 residues in the CDR3. V lost 5 bases, J lost 2 bases, and 6 bases stayed unmatched. Germline V gene sequence: CDR1 MNHEY, CDR2 SMNVEV (reference sequence).

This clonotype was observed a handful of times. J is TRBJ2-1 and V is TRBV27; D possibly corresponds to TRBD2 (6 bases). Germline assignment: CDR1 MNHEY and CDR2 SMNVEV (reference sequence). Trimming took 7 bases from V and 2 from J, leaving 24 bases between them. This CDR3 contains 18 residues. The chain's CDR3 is CASMLFGAGTSPYNEQFF. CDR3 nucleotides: TGTGCCAGCATGTTGTTTGGCGCTGGGACTTCACCCTACAATGAGCAGTTCTTC.

Written as DNA, the CDR3 is TGTGCCAGCAGCTCCGGACAGGGGGCTGAAAACACTGAAGCTTTCTTT. Translating it yields CASSSGQGAENTEAFF. This rearrangement joins TRBV7-8 to TRBJ1-1; 11 bases align to TRBD1. J gave up 2 bases and V 4 bases, and 6 bases lay outside the gene matches. CDR1 and CDR2 from the germline V gene are SGHVS and FQNEAQ. CDR3 length: 16 amino acids.

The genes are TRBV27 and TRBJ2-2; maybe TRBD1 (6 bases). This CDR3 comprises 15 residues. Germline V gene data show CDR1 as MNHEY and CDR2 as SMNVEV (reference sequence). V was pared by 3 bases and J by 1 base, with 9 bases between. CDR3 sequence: CASSFGQMNTGELFF. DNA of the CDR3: TGTGCCAGCAGTTTTGGACAGATGAACACCGGGGAGCTGTTTTTT.

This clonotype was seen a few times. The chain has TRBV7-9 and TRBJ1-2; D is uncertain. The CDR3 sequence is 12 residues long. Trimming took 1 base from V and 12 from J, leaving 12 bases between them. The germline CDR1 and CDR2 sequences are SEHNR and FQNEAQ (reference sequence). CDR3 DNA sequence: TGTGCCAGCAGCTTAGGGAACCCCGGAAACACCTTC. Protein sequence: CASSLGNPGNTF. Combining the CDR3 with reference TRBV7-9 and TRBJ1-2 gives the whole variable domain DTGVSQNPRHKITKRGQNVTFRCDPISEHNRLYWYRQTLGQGPEFLTYFQNEAQLEKSRLLSDRFSAERPKGSFSTLEIQRTEQGDSAMYLCASSLGNPGNTFGSGTRLTVV.

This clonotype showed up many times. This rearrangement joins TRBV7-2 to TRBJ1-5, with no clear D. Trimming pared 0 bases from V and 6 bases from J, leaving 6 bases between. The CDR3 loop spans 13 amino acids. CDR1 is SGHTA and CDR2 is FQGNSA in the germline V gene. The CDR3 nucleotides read TGTGCCAGCAGCTTAGCAGTTCCTCAGCCCCAGCATTTT. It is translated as CASSLAVPQPQHF.

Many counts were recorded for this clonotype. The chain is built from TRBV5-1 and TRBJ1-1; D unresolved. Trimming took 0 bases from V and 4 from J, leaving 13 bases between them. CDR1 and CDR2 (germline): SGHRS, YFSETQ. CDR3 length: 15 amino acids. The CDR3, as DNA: TGCGCCAGCAGCTTGGACGGCAGGACCTCCACTGAAGCTTTCTTT. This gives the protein CASSLDGRTSTEAFF.

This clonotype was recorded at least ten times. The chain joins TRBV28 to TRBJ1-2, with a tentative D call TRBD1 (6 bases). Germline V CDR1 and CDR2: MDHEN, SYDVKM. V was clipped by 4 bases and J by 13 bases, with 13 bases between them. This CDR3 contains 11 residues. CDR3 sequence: CASSSSGAGTF. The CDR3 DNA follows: TGTGCCAGCAGTTCGTCAGGGGCAGGCACCTTC.

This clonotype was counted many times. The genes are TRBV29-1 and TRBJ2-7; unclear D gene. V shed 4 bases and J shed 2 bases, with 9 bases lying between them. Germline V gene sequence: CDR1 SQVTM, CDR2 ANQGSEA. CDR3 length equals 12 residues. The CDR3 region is CSVAGSTYEQYF. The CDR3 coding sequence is TGCAGCGTTGCGGGTTCTACCTACGAGCAGTACTTC.

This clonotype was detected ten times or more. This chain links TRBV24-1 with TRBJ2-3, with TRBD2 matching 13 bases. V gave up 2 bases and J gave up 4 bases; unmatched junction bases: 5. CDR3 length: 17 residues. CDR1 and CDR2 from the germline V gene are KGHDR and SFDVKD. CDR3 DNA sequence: TGTGCCACCAGTGATTCAGGGACTAGCGGGATCTCAGATACGCAGTATTTT. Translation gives CATSDSGTSGISDTQYF.

CDR3 bases: TGCAGTGCTAGGCCGGGACAGGGGAGGTATGGGGCTTTCTTT. Translation gives CSARPGQGRYGAFF. The chain carries TRBV20-1 and TRBJ1-1, with 10 positions matching TRBD1. Losses at the gene ends were 3 bases for V and 11 bases for J; bases not matched to a gene: 12. The CDR3 sequence is 14 residues long. Germline-derived CDR1 and CDR2 are DFQATT and SNEGSKA (reference sequence).

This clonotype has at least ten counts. The CDR3 nucleotides read TGTGCCAGCAGGGGCCTCCGGGAAAAACTGTTTTTT. Protein sequence: CASRGLREKLFF. The chain uses TRBV27 and TRBJ1-4; D is undetermined. Trimming pared 6 bases from V and 8 bases from J, leaving 10 bases between. Germline CDR1 is MNHEY and CDR2 is SMNVEV (reference sequence). This CDR3 region has 12 residues.

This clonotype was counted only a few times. The CDR3 protein is CASSISGRTGVLSGRGGGELFF. As DNA, the CDR3 is TGTGCCAGTAGTATATCGGGCCGGACAGGGGTCCTAAGCGGGAGAGGCGGCGGGGAGCTGTTTTTT. The chain is built from TRBV19 and TRBJ2-2, with D possibly being TRBD1 (9 bases). The CDR3 loop spans 22 amino acids. Trimming cost V 2 bases and J 7 bases, with 35 bases left between them. In germline, CDR1 is LNHDA, CDR2 SQIVND (reference sequence).

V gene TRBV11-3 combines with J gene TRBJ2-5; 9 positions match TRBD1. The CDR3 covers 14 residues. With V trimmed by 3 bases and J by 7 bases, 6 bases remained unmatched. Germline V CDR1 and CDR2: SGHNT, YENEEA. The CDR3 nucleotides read TGTGCCAGCAGCTTGGGGCAGGACAGGGGGACCCAGTACTTC. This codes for CASSLGQDRGTQYF.

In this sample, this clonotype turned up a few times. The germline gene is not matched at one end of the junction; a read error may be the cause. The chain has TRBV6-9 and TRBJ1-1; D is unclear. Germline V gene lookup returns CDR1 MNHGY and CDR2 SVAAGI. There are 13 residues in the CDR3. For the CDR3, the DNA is TGTGCCAGCAGTTTATCCTCGAACACTAAAGCTTTCTTT. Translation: CASSLSSNTKAFF.

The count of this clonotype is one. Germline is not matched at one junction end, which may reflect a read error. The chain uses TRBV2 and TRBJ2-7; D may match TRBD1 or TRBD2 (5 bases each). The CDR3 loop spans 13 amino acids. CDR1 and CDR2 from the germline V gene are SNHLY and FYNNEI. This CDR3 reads CVSSEWGTYEQYF. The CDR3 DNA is TGTGTCAGCAGTGAGTGGGGGACCTACGAGCAGTACTTC.

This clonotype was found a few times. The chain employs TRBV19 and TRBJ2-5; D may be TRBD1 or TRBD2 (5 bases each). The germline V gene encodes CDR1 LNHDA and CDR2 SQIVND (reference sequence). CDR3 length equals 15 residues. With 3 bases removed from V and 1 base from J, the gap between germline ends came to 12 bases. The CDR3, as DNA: TGTGCCAGTAGTATGCCGGGGCCCCCCCAAGAGACCCAGTACTTC. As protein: CASSMPGPPQETQYF. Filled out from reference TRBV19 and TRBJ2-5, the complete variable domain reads DGGITQSPKYLFRKEGQNVTLSCEQNLNHDAMYWYRQDPGQGLRLIYYSQIVNDFQKGDIAEGYSVSREKKESFPLTVTSAQKNPTAFYLCASSMPGPPQETQYFGPGTRLLVL.

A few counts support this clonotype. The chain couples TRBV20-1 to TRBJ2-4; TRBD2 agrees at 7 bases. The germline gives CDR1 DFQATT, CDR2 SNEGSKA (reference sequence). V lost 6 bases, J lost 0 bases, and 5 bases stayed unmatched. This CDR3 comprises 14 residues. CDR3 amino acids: CSAPGEGAKNIQYF. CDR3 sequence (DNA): TGCAGTGCCCCGGGGGAGGGAGCCAAAAACATTCAGTACTTC.

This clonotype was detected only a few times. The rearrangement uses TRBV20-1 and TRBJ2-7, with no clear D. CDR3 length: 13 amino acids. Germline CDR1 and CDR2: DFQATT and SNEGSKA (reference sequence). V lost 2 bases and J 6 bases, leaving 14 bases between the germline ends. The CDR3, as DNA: TGCAGTGCTAGACGAACTCCGGCGAGCGAGCAGTACTTC. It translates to CSARRTPASEQYF.

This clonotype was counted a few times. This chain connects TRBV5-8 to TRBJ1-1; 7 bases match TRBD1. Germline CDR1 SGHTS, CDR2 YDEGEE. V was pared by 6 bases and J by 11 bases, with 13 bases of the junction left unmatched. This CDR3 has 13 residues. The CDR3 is CASTPTGASQAFF. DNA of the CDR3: TGTGCCAGCACCCCTACAGGGGCCTCTCAGGCTTTCTTT.

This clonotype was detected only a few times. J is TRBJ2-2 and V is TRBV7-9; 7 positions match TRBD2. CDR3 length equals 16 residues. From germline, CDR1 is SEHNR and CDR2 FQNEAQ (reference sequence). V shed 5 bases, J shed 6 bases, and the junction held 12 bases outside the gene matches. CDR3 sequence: CASSAGLLTHAGELFF. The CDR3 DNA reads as TGTGCCAGCAGCGCGGGACTACTGACACATGCCGGGGAGCTGTTTTTT.

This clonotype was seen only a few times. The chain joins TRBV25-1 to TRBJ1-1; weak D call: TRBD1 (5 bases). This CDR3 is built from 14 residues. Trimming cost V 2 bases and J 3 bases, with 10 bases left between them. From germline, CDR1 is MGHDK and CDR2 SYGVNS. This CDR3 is CASSEATVYTEAFF. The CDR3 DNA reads TGTGCCAGCAGTGAAGCGACAGTATACACTGAAGCTTTCTTT.

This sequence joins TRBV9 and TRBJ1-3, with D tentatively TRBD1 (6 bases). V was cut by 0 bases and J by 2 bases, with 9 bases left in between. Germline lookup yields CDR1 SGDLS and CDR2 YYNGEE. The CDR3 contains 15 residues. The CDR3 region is CASSVEGGPGNTIYF. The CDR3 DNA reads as TGTGCCAGCAGCGTAGAGGGGGGTCCTGGAAACACCATATATTTT.

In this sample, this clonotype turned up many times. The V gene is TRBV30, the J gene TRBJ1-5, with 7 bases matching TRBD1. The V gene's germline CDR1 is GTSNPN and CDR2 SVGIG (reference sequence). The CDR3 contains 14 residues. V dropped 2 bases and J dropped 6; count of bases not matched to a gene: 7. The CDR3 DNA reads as TGTGCCTGGAGTCCCGACAGGGAGGGTCAGCCCCAGCATTTT. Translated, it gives CAWSPDREGQPQHF. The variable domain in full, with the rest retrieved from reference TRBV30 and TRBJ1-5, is SQTIHQWPATLVQPVGSPLSLECTVEGTSNPNLYWYRQAAGRGLQLLFYSVGIGQISSEVPQNLSASRPQDRQFILSSKKLLLSDSGFYLCAWSPDREGQPQHFGDGTRLSIL.

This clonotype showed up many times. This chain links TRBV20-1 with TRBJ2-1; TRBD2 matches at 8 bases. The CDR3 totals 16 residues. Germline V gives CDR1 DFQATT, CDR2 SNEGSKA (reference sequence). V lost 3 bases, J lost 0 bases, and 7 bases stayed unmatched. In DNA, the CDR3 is TGCAGTGCTAGTTCTCGGGGGGGGGTCTCCTACAATGAGCAGTTCTTC. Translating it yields CSASSRGGVSYNEQFF.

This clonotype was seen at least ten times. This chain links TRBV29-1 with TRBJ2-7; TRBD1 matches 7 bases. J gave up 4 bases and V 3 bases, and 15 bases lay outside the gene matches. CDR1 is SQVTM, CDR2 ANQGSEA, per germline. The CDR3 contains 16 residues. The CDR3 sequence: CSVEFSLRGRLYEQYF. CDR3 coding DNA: TGCAGCGTTGAGTTTTCTCTGAGGGGGCGCTTGTACGAGCAGTACTTC.